This TCR beta chain comes out of a study of Ad26.COV2.S vaccination and SARS-CoV-2 variants. Study findings and constraints: Breadth measured for non-spike TCRs was similar across vaccine and placebo recipients. Possibly, TCR breadth and depth analyses underestimated total T cell responses.

Generated by immunoSEQ multiplex PCR, the TCRdb table keeps only in-frame clones and is missing some. Seen here are 360,000 or so clones, roughly 91% observed once, and the top ten hold about 3.5%. With regard to this clone: Its antigen is not identified.

Treatment noted: over 15 received Ad26.COV2.S at low or high dose, single or two shots; five or six received placebo; per-sample allocation not given. Sampling was done on day 63 after the first vaccine or placebo injection. The sample came from a Boston adult aged 18-55 years. An Ad26 vector was used to express Wuhan-strain SARS-CoV-2 spike as the vaccine. CDR3 length equals 14 residues. Germline V lookup: CDR1 SEHNR, CDR2 FQNEAQ (reference sequence). V was cut by 5 bases and J by 6 bases, with 13 bases left in between. Sequenced material: peripheral blood, taken in a trial of Ad26.COV2.S vaccine versus placebo. This sequence originates from a person aged 18-60 years who received the Ad26.COV2.S COVID-19 vaccine or a placebo. The gene calls are TRBV7-9 and TRBJ2-2, with D unresolved. Here the CDR3 reads CASSPVPVPGELFF. Here the CDR3 DNA reads TGTGCCAGCAGCCCAGTTCCGGTGCCCGGGGAGCTGTTTTTT. The full variable domain, its missing parts supplied by reference TRBV7-9 and TRBJ2-2, is DTGVSQNPRHKITKRGQNVTFRCDPISEHNRLYWYRQTLGQGPEFLTYFQNEAQLEKSRLLSDRFSAERPKGSFSTLEIQRTEQGDSAMYLCASSPVPVPGELFFGEGSRLTVL.